Each of the 22 T cell receptor beta chains below was sequenced from the same sample in a study of cytomegalovirus exposure and HLA in healthy donors. The PCR used 60 Vbeta and 13 Jbeta primers. The table came from immunoSEQ multiplex PCR; TCRdb's copy has only in-frame clones and leaves some out. Here the sample spans about 140,000 clones, 61% being singletons. Specimen: PBMCs. All receptors come from a male donor in good health and CMV-seronegative.

The table lists this clone with a few counts. The chain uses TRBV11-1 and TRBJ1-1; TRBD1 is a possible D gene (5 bases). V lost 3 bases to trimming and J lost 2 bases, with 10 bases between them. Germline CDR1 and CDR2: SGHAT and FQDESV (reference sequence). This CDR3 has 14 amino acids. The CDR3 loop reads CASSFQGPNTEAFF. Here the CDR3 DNA reads TGTGCCAGCAGCTTTCAGGGTCCAAACACTGAAGCTTTCTTT.

J is TRBJ2-6 and V is TRBV28; TRBD2 agrees at 9 bases. The CDR3 loop spans 17 amino acids. V dropped 10 bases and J dropped 0; count of bases not matched to a gene: 10. CDR1 is MDHEN and CDR2 is SYDVKM in the germline V gene. CDR3 amino acids: CATRWLAGSSGANVLTF. In DNA, the CDR3 is TGTGCCACCCGGTGGCTAGCGGGGTCCTCTGGGGCCAACGTCCTGACTTTC.

The chain is built from TRBV11-3 and TRBJ2-3, with a tentative D call TRBD1 (5 bases). There are 14 residues in the CDR3. V was cut by 5 bases and J by 5 bases, with 14 bases left in between. In germline, CDR1 is SGHNT, CDR2 YENEEA. This chain's CDR3 is CASSPLGRVDTQYF. For the CDR3, the DNA is TGTGCCAGCAGCCCCTTGGGCAGGGTAGATACGCAGTATTTT.

J is TRBJ1-2 and V is TRBV28; D ambiguous. Between the trimmed V and J ends, which lost 10 bases and 5 bases, there was a span of 11 bases. The CDR3 loop spans 11 amino acids. CDR1 MDHEN and CDR2 SYDVKM come from the germline V gene. This CDR3 is CATEGTYGYTF. The CDR3, as DNA: TGTGCCACCGAGGGAACATATGGCTACACCTTC.

This clone was found a few times. V is TRBV2 and J is TRBJ1-5, with unresolved D. This CDR3 comprises 12 residues. Germline assignment: CDR1 SNHLY and CDR2 FYNNEI. The V end was cut by 4 bases, the J end by 4 bases, with 5 bases between. CDR3 region: CASSGVNQPQHF. The CDR3 bases are TGTGCCAGCAGTGGAGTAAATCAGCCCCAGCATTTT. Using reference TRBV2 and TRBJ1-5 for the parts outside the CDR3, the full variable domain is EPEVTQTPSHQVTQMGQEVILRCVPISNHLYFYWYRQILGQKVEFLVSFYNNEISEKSEIFDDQFSVERPDGSNFTLKIRSTKLEDSAMYFCASSGVNQPQHFGDGTRLSIL.

The sample holds one count of this clone. J is TRBJ1-2 and V is TRBV14, with a weak D call TRBD1 (5 bases). CDR1 and CDR2 (germline): SGHDN, FVKESK. The CDR3 length is 17 residues. V lost 1 base, J lost 4 bases, and 19 bases lay in between. The CDR3 coding sequence is TGTGCCAGCAGCCAAGGTGGCCTTGGCAGGGTCAGCTATGGCTACACCTTC. It encodes CASSQGGLGRVSYGYTF.

The chain uses TRBV10-3 and TRBJ2-5; perhaps TRBD2 as D (5 bases). Germline-derived CDR1 and CDR2 are ENHRY and SYGVKD. Trimming stripped 10 bases from V and 4 bases from J, with 19 bases between. The CDR3 has 14 amino acids. The CDR3 sequence: CATRPGDAGETQYF. The CDR3 DNA reads as TGTGCCACCCGCCCCGGGGATGCTGGAGAGACCCAGTACTTC.

This clone has a handful of counts. The rearrangement joins TRBV11-2 to TRBJ1-1; perhaps TRBD1 as D (5 bases). Germline CDR1 is SGHAT and CDR2 is FQNNGV. The CDR3 is made up of 12 amino acids. V was cut by 0 bases and J by 7 bases, with 6 bases left in between. The CDR3, as DNA: TGTGCCAGCAGCTTAGATACAGGTGAAGCTTTCTTT. Residues: CASSLDTGEAFF.

V usage is TRBV7-2 and J usage is TRBJ1-5; weak D call: TRBD1 (5 bases). Deletions cut 1 base from V and 6 bases from J, with 7 bases between. The length of the CDR3 is 13 residues. CDR1 SGHTA and CDR2 FQGNSA come from the germline V gene. CDR3 protein: CASSLGGSQPQHF. The DNA of the CDR3 is TGTGCCAGCAGCTTAGGGGGCAGTCAGCCCCAGCATTTT.

In the case of this clone: Germline is not matched at one junction end, which may reflect a read error. The chain has TRBV28 and TRBJ2-2; D is perhaps TRBD1 (6 bases). CDR3 length equals 13 residues. Germline assignment: CDR1 MDHEN and CDR2 SYDVKM. The CDR3 DNA is TGTACCAGCAGAGCGACAGGTGGCGGGGAGCTGTTTTTT. The encoded protein is CTSRATGGGELFF.

This clone has only a few counts. This chain joins TRBV9 and TRBJ2-5; D is unclear. The germline CDR1 and CDR2 sequences are SGDLS and YYNGEE. This CDR3 has 14 residues. The V and J ends lost 0 bases and 5 bases respectively, with 11 bases between them. The CDR3 is CASSVAAGRETQYF. The CDR3 nucleotides are TGTGCCAGCAGCGTAGCTGCAGGTCGGGAGACCCAGTACTTC.

This clone was seen a few times. The chain has TRBV2 and TRBJ1-4, with D uncertain. With 6 bases removed from V and 0 bases from J, the gap between germline ends came to 8 bases. The CDR3 is 14 amino acids. Germline CDR1 SNHLY, CDR2 FYNNEI. The CDR3 coding sequence is TGTGCCAGCAGGGCTAGATCAACTAATGAAAAACTGTTTTTT. Its protein product is CASRARSTNEKLFF.

As regards this clone: Other DNA sequences in the sample encode the same CDR3. The chain recombines TRBV18 with TRBJ2-7; TRBD1 is a possible D gene (6 bases). The CDR3 has 14 amino acids. Trimming removed 3 bases from V and 0 bases from J, with 9 bases in between. Germline CDR1 KGHSH, CDR2 LQKENI. DNA of the CDR3: TGTGCCAGCTCACCGGACAGCAGCTCCTACGAGCAGTACTTC. Translating gives CASSPDSSSYEQYF.

CDR3 coding DNA: TGCAGCGTTGGCAGGGGGCAGGGGCAGCCCCAGCATTTT. Amino acids: CSVGRGQGQPQHF. This chain links TRBV29-1 with TRBJ1-5; 8 bases line up with TRBD1. Germline-derived CDR1 and CDR2 are SQVTM and ANQGSEA. CDR3 size: 13 residues. The V segment lost 4 bases and the J segment 7 bases; nucleotides outside the gene matches: 6. The full variable domain, with the rest looked up from reference TRBV29-1 and TRBJ1-5, is SAVISQKPSRDICQRGTSLTIQCQVDSQVTMMFWYRQQPGQSLTLIATANQGSEATYESGFVIDKFPISRPNLTFSTLTVSNMSPEDSSIYLCSVGRGQGQPQHFGDGTRLSIL.

This clone was detected a few times. The V gene is TRBV30, the J gene TRBJ1-5; the D gene is possibly TRBD1 (6 bases). Trimming removed 0 bases at V and 5 bases at J, with 23 bases between. Looked up from germline, CDR1 is GTSNPN and CDR2 is SVGIG (reference sequence). The CDR3 runs 18 residues. CDR3 amino acids: CAWSVSSSRGQGYQPQHF. Written as DNA, the CDR3 is TGTGCCTGGAGTGTATCAAGTTCACGTGGTCAGGGGTATCAGCCCCAGCATTTT.

V usage is TRBV30 and J usage is TRBJ1-1; the match to TRBD1 covers 10 bases. Germline assignment: CDR1 GTSNPN and CDR2 SVGIG (reference sequence). The CDR3 contains 20 residues. V lost 0 bases, J lost 2 bases, and 18 bases stayed unmatched. The CDR3 loop reads CAWSVTREGQGRGRNTEAFF. The CDR3 DNA reads TGTGCCTGGAGTGTGACGAGAGAGGGACAGGGGCGCGGAAGAAACACTGAAGCTTTCTTT.

This clone was picked up a small number of times. CDR3 in amino acids: CASSLARDRGFLEQYF. The CDR3 region has the DNA TGTGCCAGCAGTTTAGCTCGGGACAGGGGGTTTCTCGAGCAGTACTTC. J is TRBJ2-7 and V is TRBV28, with 11 bases aligning to TRBD1. The CDR3 is 16 amino acids. The V gene end was trimmed by 2 bases and the J gene end by 6 bases; junction bases not matched to a gene: 9. The germline CDR1 and CDR2 sequences are MDHEN and SYDVKM.

This clone was seen a few times. A read error may produce the germline difference seen at one junction end. The V and J genes are TRBV7-9 and TRBJ2-2; TRBD2 agrees at 10 bases. There are 16 residues in the CDR3. CDR1 is SEHNR and CDR2 is FQNEAQ in the germline V gene (reference sequence). CDR3 bases: TGTTCCAGCAGCTCCTCCAGCGGGGGGGCCACCGGGGAGCTGTTTTTT. Encoded protein: CSSSSSSGGATGELFF. The full variable domain, with the rest looked up from reference TRBV7-9 and TRBJ2-2, is DTGVSQNPRHKITKRGQNVTFRCDPISEHNRLYWYRQTLGQGPEFLTYFQNEAQLEKSRLLSDRFSAERPKGSFSTLEIQRTEQGDSAMYLCSSSSSSGGATGELFFGEGSRLTVL.

This chain connects TRBV25-1 to TRBJ1-4; D gene ambiguous. Trimming removed 4 bases at V and 8 bases at J, with 17 bases between. The CDR3 contains 15 residues. Germline V gene data show CDR1 as MGHDK and CDR2 as SYGVNS. DNA of the CDR3: TGTGCCAGCAGTGTTCGGCCGGGGTTAGGGGAAAAACTGTTTTTT. Translating it yields CASSVRPGLGEKLFF.

V gene TRBV19 combines with J gene TRBJ1-5; tentative D call: TRBD1 (5 bases). This CDR3 has 14 residues. The V and J ends lost 10 bases and 0 bases respectively, with 13 bases between them. The V gene's germline CDR1 is LNHDA and CDR2 SQIVND (reference sequence). This CDR3 is CATQETLSNQPQHF. The CDR3 DNA reads as TGTGCCACACAGGAGACCCTTAGCAATCAGCCCCAGCATTTT.

The V gene is TRBV27, the J gene TRBJ2-7; D remains ambiguous. The germline V gene has CDR1 MNHEY and CDR2 SMNVEV (reference sequence). Trimming stripped 3 bases from V and 6 bases from J, with 15 bases between. CDR3 size: 14 residues. CDR3 bases: TGTGCCAGCAGTTTTTCGCCGGTCTCGGGCGAGCAGTACTTC. Translation: CASSFSPVSGEQYF.

This clone occurred a few times. The V gene is TRBV19, the J gene TRBJ2-1; 7 bases fit TRBD2. The germline V gene encodes CDR1 LNHDA and CDR2 SQIVND (reference sequence). The trim removed 5 bases at V and 8 bases at J, leaving 9 bases unmatched. CDR3 length: 14 amino acids. CDR3 coding DNA: TGTGCCAGTAGTTCGAGCGGGGTCTTCTATGAGCAGTTCTTC. Translating gives CASSSSGVFYEQFF.